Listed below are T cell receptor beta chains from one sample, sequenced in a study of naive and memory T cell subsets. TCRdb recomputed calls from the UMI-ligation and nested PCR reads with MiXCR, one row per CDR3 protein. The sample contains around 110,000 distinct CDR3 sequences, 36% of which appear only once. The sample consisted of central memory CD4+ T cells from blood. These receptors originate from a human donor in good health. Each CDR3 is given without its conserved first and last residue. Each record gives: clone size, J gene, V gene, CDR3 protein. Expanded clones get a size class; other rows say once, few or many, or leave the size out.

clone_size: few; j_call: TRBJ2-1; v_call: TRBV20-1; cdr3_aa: SARGPAGGAEQF
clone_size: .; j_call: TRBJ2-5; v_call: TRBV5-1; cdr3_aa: ASSLAQGAEETQY
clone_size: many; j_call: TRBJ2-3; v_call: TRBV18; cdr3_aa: ASSLRRGTDTQY
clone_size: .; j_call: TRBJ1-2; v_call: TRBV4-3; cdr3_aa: ASSQTANYGYT
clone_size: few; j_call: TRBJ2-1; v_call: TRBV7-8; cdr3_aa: ASSLGRGRTNNEQF
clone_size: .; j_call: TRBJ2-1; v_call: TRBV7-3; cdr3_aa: ASSLTTYNEQF
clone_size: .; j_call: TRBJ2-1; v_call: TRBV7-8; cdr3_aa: ASSRTAYNEQF
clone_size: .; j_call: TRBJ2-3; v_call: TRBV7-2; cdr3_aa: ASSPNRGTDTQY
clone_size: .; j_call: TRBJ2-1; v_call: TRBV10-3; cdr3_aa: ATEREPNEQF
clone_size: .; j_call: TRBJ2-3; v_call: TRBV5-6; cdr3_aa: ASNFGGRSGTDTQY
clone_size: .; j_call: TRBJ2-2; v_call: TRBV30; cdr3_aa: AWRTGYTGELF
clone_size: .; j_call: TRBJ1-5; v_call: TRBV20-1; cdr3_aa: SARVRETQPQH
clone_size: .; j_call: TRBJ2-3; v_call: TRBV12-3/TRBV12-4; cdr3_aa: ASTPSGTGFSTDTQY
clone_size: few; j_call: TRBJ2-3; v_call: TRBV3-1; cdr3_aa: ASSHRAGVSDTQY
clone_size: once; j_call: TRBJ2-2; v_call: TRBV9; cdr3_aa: ASSPPGGVSGELF
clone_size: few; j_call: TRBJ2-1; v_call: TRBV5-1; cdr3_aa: ASSLALYSYNEQF
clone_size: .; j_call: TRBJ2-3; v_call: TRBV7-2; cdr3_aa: ASSLIFRQGLDTQY
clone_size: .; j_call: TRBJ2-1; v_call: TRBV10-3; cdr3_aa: AISELAGGQIDEQF
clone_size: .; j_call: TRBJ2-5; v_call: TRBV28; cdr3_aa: ASSPGLAGRKTQY
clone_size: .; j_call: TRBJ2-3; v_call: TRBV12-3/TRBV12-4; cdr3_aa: ASSIPGQGLADTQY
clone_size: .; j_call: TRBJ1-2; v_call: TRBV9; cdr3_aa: ASSVDRDYGYT
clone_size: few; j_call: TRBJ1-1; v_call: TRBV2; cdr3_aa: ASSDLLNTEAF
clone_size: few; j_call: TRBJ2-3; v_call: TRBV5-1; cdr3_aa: ASKDRGRDTQY